This T cell receptor (beta chain) was identified in a study of radiotherapy plus CTLA-4 blockade in lung cancer (dated by TCRdb to between 2017 and 2018). Describing the broader study: Objective responses occurred in around 20% of enrolled patients, and around 30% achieved disease control.

The study tested focal radiation therapy combined with CTLA-4 blockade (ipilimumab) in patients with chemo-refractory metastatic non-small-cell lung cancer. Libraries came from the immunoSEQ multiplex PCR assay. TCRdb stores this immuneACCESS table with in-frame sequences only. Part of the clones is absent; in the studies checked, under half of the shortfall reflects unresolved V genes, and no reason is known for the rest. Present in this sample are more than 95,000 clones, 65% to 80% of which were seen just once. The leading ten clones occupy approximately 2.8% of the sample. The CDR3 has 13 amino acids, counting the end cysteine and phenylalanine. Of all the DNA, just the CDR3 is kept, 39 bases in frame from base 1. Sequences SNHLY (CDR1) and FYNNEI (CDR2) are obtained from the germline V gene. The study at large found these results: Early dynamic changes in blood T cell clones, together with increased serum interferon-beta after radiation, were reported as the strongest predictors of response. After treatment with radiotherapy and ipilimumab, TCR clones that originated in tumors expanded in peripheral blood.

A note on this clone: No antigen is known for it. The junction differs from germline at one of its ends, possibly a read error.

The chain is encoded by TRBV2 joined to TRBJ2-5; 10 junctional bases match TRBD2. This receptor was taken from a human donor with non-small cell lung cancer who had a partial response to radiotherapy plus ipilimumab. Some clones in this sample may be carry-over from other donors' samples. Sequenced here: peripheral blood, sampled from a patient treated with radiotherapy plus ipilimumab. The CDR3 reads as follows: CASRTSGQETRYF. The bases are TGTGCCAGCCGGACTAGCGGCCAAGAGACCCGGTACTTC.